A single sample gave rise to the 12 T cell receptor beta chains below, sequenced in a study of cytomegalovirus exposure and HLA in healthy donors. Using immunoSEQ multiplex PCR, the repertoire was profiled, and TCRdb retains in-frame clones only, with some absent. The table includes over 110,000 clones, about 88% detected once. The sample was PBMCs. Receptors originate from a man aged 18 to 29 in good health and CMV-seropositive.

This sequence joins TRBV20-1 and TRBJ1-3; D is unclear. V was trimmed by 5 bases and J by 4 bases, leaving 6 bases between them. The CDR3 has 11 amino acids. The germline V gene encodes CDR1 DFQATT and CDR2 SNEGSKA (reference sequence). CDR3 protein: CSAGRGNTIYF. CDR3 in DNA: TGCAGTGCTGGCAGGGGAAACACCATATATTTT.

This CDR3 is CASRPDPGQGIEAFF. CDR3 bases: TGTGCCAGCAGGCCTGATCCGGGACAGGGAATAGAAGCTTTCTTT. The chain couples TRBV6-5 to TRBJ1-1; TRBD1 matches at 9 bases. The germline V gene has CDR1 MNHEY and CDR2 SVGAGI. The trim removed 6 bases at V and 8 bases at J, leaving 13 bases unmatched. The CDR3 extends over 15 amino acids.

The chain joins TRBV5-1 to TRBJ2-2; TRBD1 agrees at 7 bases. The CDR3 totals 21 residues. Losses at the gene ends were 1 base for V and 0 bases for J; bases not matched to a gene: 18. CDR1 and CDR2 (germline): SGHRS, YFSETQ. The CDR3 coding sequence is TGCGCCAGCAGCTTGATGTCCAGGACAGGTTCTTTGGCGTCGAACACCGGGGAGCTGTTTTTT. As protein: CASSLMSRTGSLASNTGELFF.

The V and J genes are TRBV11-3 and TRBJ2-7, with 10 bases fitting TRBD1. Germline values: CDR1 SGHNT, CDR2 YENEEA. Losses at the gene ends were 1 base for V and 12 bases for J; bases not matched to a gene: 0. This CDR3 is built from 11 residues. The CDR3 DNA sequence: TGTGCCAGCAGCTTAGGGGACAGGGGGTACTTC. Protein product: CASSLGDRGYF.

This clone appeared once. The chain is built from TRBV5-4 and TRBJ1-2; a possible D gene is TRBD1 (5 bases). The CDR3 contains 14 residues. CDR1 and CDR2 (germline): SGHNT, YYREEE (reference sequence). V lost 2 bases and J 4 bases, leaving 12 bases between the germline ends. DNA of the CDR3: TGTGCCAGCAGCTTACGGAAGGGGTTCTATGGCTACACCTTC. Protein: CASSLRKGFYGYTF.

The genes are TRBV27 and TRBJ2-3; 8 nucleotides line up with TRBD1. From germline, CDR1 is MNHEY and CDR2 SMNVEV (reference sequence). V lost 5 bases, J lost 0 bases, and 10 bases stayed unmatched. The CDR3 consists of 17 residues. The CDR3 loop is CASSKPRTGLSTDTQYF. CDR3 in DNA: TGTGCCAGCAGTAAACCCCGGACAGGGCTGAGCACAGATACGCAGTATTTT.

The chain recombines TRBV30 with TRBJ1-6, with a tentative D call TRBD1 (6 bases). CDR1 GTSNPN and CDR2 SVGIG come from the germline V gene (reference sequence). V was trimmed by 1 base and J by 7 bases, leaving 11 bases between them. CDR3 length: 14 amino acids. The CDR3: CAWSASQGNSPLHF. The CDR3 nucleotides are TGTGCCTGGAGTGCGAGCCAGGGGAATTCACCCCTCCACTTT.

J is TRBJ2-7 and V is TRBV7-8; 7 nucleotides agree with TRBD2. Unmatched junction bases numbered 12, after V lost 5 bases and J lost 5 bases. The CDR3 sequence is 15 residues long. The germline gives CDR1 SGHVS, CDR2 FQNEAQ. The CDR3: CASSPEVGGFDEQYF. Here the CDR3 DNA reads TGTGCCAGCAGCCCAGAGGTGGGGGGGTTCGACGAGCAGTACTTC.

As DNA, the CDR3 is TGTGCCAGCAGCCCAGATGGAGGGCTAGCCAAAAACATTCAGTACTTC. As protein: CASSPDGGLAKNIQYF. This chain joins TRBV11-2 and TRBJ2-4, with D perhaps TRBD2 (6 bases). The V gene's germline CDR1 is SGHAT and CDR2 FQNNGV. The CDR3 covers 16 residues. V was pared by 5 bases and J by 0 bases, with 14 bases between.

The V call is TRBV5-1, the J call TRBJ2-5, with 7 bases that match TRBD2. The V gene's germline CDR1 is SGHRS and CDR2 YFSETQ. The CDR3 sequence is 14 residues long. V shed 5 bases and J 4 bases; nucleotides not matched to a gene: 8. The CDR3 loop is CASRVSGIGETQYF. CDR3 nucleotide sequence: TGCGCCAGCAGAGTAAGCGGGATTGGAGAGACCCAGTACTTC.

This chain connects TRBV2 to TRBJ2-5; 8 bases align to TRBD2. The CDR3 totals 14 residues. V shed 4 bases and J 7 bases; nucleotides not matched to a gene: 8. The germline CDR1 and CDR2 sequences are SNHLY and FYNNEI. The CDR3 DNA reads TGTGCCAGCAGTGCGGGGGGGCCTAGGGGGACCCAGTACTTC. It encodes CASSAGGPRGTQYF.

The chain uses TRBV27 and TRBJ2-5, with D perhaps matching TRBD1 (6 bases). Germline V gene sequence: CDR1 MNHEY, CDR2 SMNVEV (reference sequence). Trimming removed 7 bases at V and 5 bases at J, with 14 bases between. The CDR3 spans 13 residues. The CDR3 nucleotides are TGTGCCAGCAACCGCAGGGGCGGCGAGACCCAGTACTTC. Protein sequence: CASNRRGGETQYF.